A single sample is the source of the 22 T cell receptor beta chains below, sequenced in a study of CD8+ T cells in alopecia areata. Once RNA had been extracted, it was reverse transcribed into cDNA to act as the sequencing template. Method: immunoSEQ multiplex PCR; TCRdb's copy keeps in-frame clones and lacks some. The sample has approximately 63,000 clones, about three fifths seen once. Sequencing was performed on CD8+ T cells sorted from blood, taken at week 0. The receptors shown here come from a human donor with alopecia areata.

CDR3 bases: TGCGCCAGCAGCTTGGCCAGCGGAGGAGTCTACGAGCAGTACTTC. This codes for CASSLASGGVYEQYF. The V call is TRBV5-1, the J call TRBJ2-7, with D possibly being TRBD2 (5 bases). The V end lost 0 bases, the J end lost 3 bases, and 13 bases lay between the germline ends. The CDR3 loop spans 15 amino acids. Germline values: CDR1 SGHRS, CDR2 YFSETQ.

The chain recombines TRBV27 with TRBJ2-2; 13 nucleotides line up with TRBD2. CDR3 length: 18 amino acids. CDR1 and CDR2 (germline): MNHEY, SMNVEV (reference sequence). The V and J ends lost 6 bases and 4 bases, in that order; junction bases with no gene match: 11. The CDR3 sequence is CASSLPGLAGVGTGELFF. DNA of the CDR3: TGTGCCAGCAGCCTCCCCGGACTAGCGGGAGTGGGCACCGGGGAGCTGTTTTTT.

The rearrangement joins TRBV7-2 to TRBJ2-7; D ambiguous. Trimming shortened V by 1 base and J by 6 bases, and 10 bases separated the two germline ends. This CDR3 is built from 13 residues. Germline CDR1 reads SGHTA; CDR2 reads FQGNSA. The CDR3 bases are TGTGCCAGCAGCTTAGGTGGGTTTGGCGAGCAGTACTTC. This gives the protein CASSLGGFGEQYF.

This sequence joins TRBV7-9 and TRBJ2-7; D is perhaps TRBD2 (6 bases). V gave up 1 base and J gave up 5 bases, with 21 bases separating them. The CDR3 is made up of 17 amino acids. Germline V gene data show CDR1 as SEHNR and CDR2 as FQNEAQ (reference sequence). CDR3 sequence (DNA): TGTGCCAGCAGCTTAGACCATCTTTTTAGCGGAATCGACGAGCAGTACTTC. Translated, it gives CASSLDHLFSGIDEQYF.

The sample holds a few counts of this clone. Other DNA sequences from this sample encode an identical CDR3 as well. The chain joins TRBV27 to TRBJ2-7; 11 nucleotides agree with TRBD2. The CDR3 is 17 amino acids. Germline V CDR1 and CDR2: MNHEY, SMNVEV (reference sequence). The junction had 6 bases not matched to a gene; V was cut back by 2 bases and J by 0 bases. CDR3 nucleotides: TGTGCCAGCAGTTTAAGGGGACTAGCGGAGGTCTCCTACGAGCAGTACTTC. Translated, it gives CASSLRGLAEVSYEQYF.

This rearrangement joins TRBV28 to TRBJ2-7; possible D gene TRBD1, 6 bases. This CDR3 is 14 amino acids long. Trimming shortened V by 3 bases and J by 6 bases, and 15 bases separated the two germline ends. The germline V gene encodes CDR1 MDHEN and CDR2 SYDVKM. The CDR3 DNA sequence: TGTGCCAGCAGTTTCCGGACAGAAAAGGGCGAGCAGTACTTC. This encodes CASSFRTEKGEQYF.

This chain joins TRBV27 and TRBJ2-3, with TRBD2 matching over 9 bases. V dropped 3 bases and J dropped 2; count of bases not matched to a gene: 3. CDR3 length: 15 amino acids. Germline V gene lookup returns CDR1 MNHEY and CDR2 SMNVEV (reference sequence). The CDR3 loop is CASSLTSGYTDTQYF. The CDR3 DNA reads TGTGCCAGCAGTTTGACTAGCGGATACACAGATACGCAGTATTTT.

This clone was observed a handful of times. This chain uses TRBV7-9 with TRBJ2-5; D is possibly TRBD1 (6 bases). V lost 5 bases and J lost 14, with 18 bases in between. Germline V gives CDR1 SEHNR, CDR2 FQNEAQ (reference sequence). This CDR3 has 12 residues. Here the CDR3 reads CASSADRSGVYF. The CDR3 bases are TGTGCCAGCAGCGCCGACAGGTCGGGTGTCTACTTC.

V gene TRBV6-4 combines with J gene TRBJ2-2, with D uncertain. The germline V gene encodes CDR1 MRHNA and CDR2 SNTAGT. The CDR3 has 14 residues. V lost 4 bases and J lost 3, with 9 bases in between. CDR3 DNA: TGTGCCAGCAGTGGGATAGACGACACCGGGGAGCTGTTTTTT. It is translated as CASSGIDDTGELFF.

This clone was detected ten times or more. This rearrangement joins TRBV7-9 to TRBJ2-7; no reliable D call. Germline CDR1 SEHNR, CDR2 FQNEAQ (reference sequence). The V gene lost 3 bases and the J gene lost 2 bases, with 8 bases spanning the gap. This CDR3 has 13 amino acids. In nucleotides, the CDR3 is TGTGCCAGCAGCTTTTTAGACCCCTACGAGCAGTACTTC. It yields the protein CASSFLDPYEQYF.

This clone has more than one count but fewer than ten. In nucleotides, the CDR3 is TGTGCCAGCAGTTTCCCTAGTCGGTCCTACGAGCAGTACTTC. Translating gives CASSFPSRSYEQYF. The chain links TRBV28 to TRBJ2-7; D gene unclear. CDR3 length: 14 amino acids. CDR1 and CDR2 from the germline V gene are MDHEN and SYDVKM. Trimming took off 3 bases at V and 1 base at J, with 10 bases between the two ends.

This clone was observed a few times. A much larger clone differs by one base, so this may be a read error. At the DNA level, this CDR3 is encoded by other sequences in the same sample as well. This chain connects TRBV10-3 to TRBJ2-2; possibly TRBD2 for D (5 bases). The CDR3 length is 13 residues. The germline V gene has CDR1 ENHRY and CDR2 SYGVKD. CDR3: CAIGQEDTGELFF. The CDR3 coding sequence is TGCGCCATCGGGCAGGAGGACACCGGGGAGCTGTTTTTT.

This clone was observed once. This sample also contains other DNA sequences that code for the same CDR3. The chain combines TRBV9 with TRBJ2-7, with 14 bases that match TRBD2. Germline V lookup: CDR1 SGDLS, CDR2 YYNGEE. This CDR3 is 15 amino acids long. V shed 3 bases, J shed 3 bases, and the junction held 2 bases outside the gene matches. As DNA, the CDR3 is TGTGCCAGCAGCGGGGGGACTAGCGGGAGCTACGAGCAGTACTTC. This codes for CASSGGTSGSYEQYF. Full variable domain (outside the CDR3, taken from reference TRBV9 and TRBJ2-7): DSGVTQTPKHLITATGQRVTLRCSPRSGDLSVYWYQQSLDQGLQFLIQYYNGEERAKGNILERFSAQQFPDLHSELNLSSLELGDSALYFCASSGGTSGSYEQYFGPGTRLTVT.

The V and J genes are TRBV5-4 and TRBJ1-1; no clear D gene. Trimming removed 4 bases at V and 5 bases at J, with 15 bases between. This CDR3 contains 14 residues. The germline V gene encodes CDR1 SGHNT and CDR2 YYREEE (reference sequence). The CDR3 nucleotides are TGTGCCAGCAGCCCATCAGTGACTCCGACTGAAGCTTTCTTT. This encodes CASSPSVTPTEAFF.

This clone was found once. This chain links TRBV7-2 with TRBJ2-2, with D perhaps TRBD2 (5 bases). Germline values: CDR1 SGHTA, CDR2 FQGNSA. Trimming shortened V by 0 bases and J by 2 bases, and 13 bases separated the two germline ends. The CDR3 spans 17 residues. The CDR3 nucleotides are TGTGCCAGCAGCTTAGCAGCATGGACTTATAACACCGGGGAGCTGTTTTTT. As protein: CASSLAAWTYNTGELFF.

The rearrangement joins TRBV6-5 to TRBJ2-4; perhaps TRBD1 as D (6 bases). V dropped 7 bases and J dropped 8 bases, with 18 bases sitting between them. The CDR3 extends over 14 amino acids. The V gene's germline CDR1 is MNHEY and CDR2 SVGAGI. CDR3 sequence (DNA): TGTGCCAGCAACCCGGGACATTCTACTCACATTCAGTACTTC. Translated: CASNPGHSTHIQYF.

The chain employs TRBV7-6 and TRBJ1-5; the D is unclear. Germline V gives CDR1 SGHVS, CDR2 FNYEAQ. The V end was cut by 5 bases, the J end by 3 bases, with 5 bases between. CDR3 length: 12 residues. The DNA of the CDR3 is TGTGCCAGCAGCGATTCCAATCAGCCCCAGCATTTT. Encoded protein: CASSDSNQPQHF.

With regard to this clone: A much larger clone lies one base from this, so it may be a read error. The chain recombines TRBV11-3 with TRBJ1-1, with D uncertain. V lost 1 base and J 1 base, leaving 4 bases between the germline ends. This CDR3 comprises 13 residues. Germline V gene data show CDR1 as SGHNT and CDR2 as YENEEA. The CDR3: CASSLAGNTEAFF. The CDR3 coding sequence is TGTGCCAGCAGCTTAGCGGGGAACACTGAAGCTTTCTTT.

The V and J genes are TRBV6-4 and TRBJ2-1, with TRBD1 identical over 9 bases. After removal of 0 bases from V and 6 bases from J, the junction contained 3 bases not matched to a gene. The CDR3 length is 15 residues. Germline V gene sequence: CDR1 MRHNA, CDR2 SNTAGT. The CDR3 DNA follows: TGTGCCAGCAGTGACTCCGCGACAGGGGGCAATGAGCAGTTCTTC. Translated, it gives CASSDSATGGNEQFF.

With regard to this clone: Other nucleotide sequences from this sample produce the same CDR3. V is TRBV4-1 and J is TRBJ1-1; the D is unclear. CDR3 length: 13 residues. Germline CDR1 and CDR2: MGHRA and YSYEKL. V was cut by 1 base and J by 2 bases, with 5 bases left in between. The CDR3 region has the DNA TGCGCCAGCAGCCAAGGGAGCAACACTGAAGCTTTCTTT. Translating gives CASSQGSNTEAFF.

This chain joins TRBV11-2 and TRBJ2-7; 7 bases match TRBD1. CDR1 SGHAT and CDR2 FQNNGV come from the germline V gene. The length of the CDR3 is 13 residues. V was clipped by 3 bases and J by 4 bases; unmatched bases: 3. CDR3 sequence: CASSFTGDYEQYF. The DNA for the CDR3 is TGTGCCAGCAGCTTCACAGGGGATTACGAGCAGTACTTC.

This chain connects TRBV5-6 to TRBJ2-5; 10 bases fit TRBD2. There are 16 residues in the CDR3. V lost 0 bases, J lost 5 bases, and 7 bases stayed unmatched. Per germline, CDR1 SGHDT and CDR2 YYEEEE. The CDR3 spells CASSLGASGSGETQYF. DNA for the CDR3: TGTGCCAGCAGCTTGGGGGCTAGCGGGAGTGGCGAGACCCAGTACTTC.